This T cell receptor (beta chain) was obtained from a study of T cell repertoires in cytomegalovirus infection. Study overall: CMV infection together with matching HLA type was indicated by public TCR beta signatures. Study conclusions and caveats: HLA-C-restricted CMV clonotypes gave the most frequent clonotype in two of eight donors. The cumulative frequency of public TCR beta families identified carriers of CMV plus the relevant HLA.

TCRdb independently ran MiXCR on the reads; one entry per CDR3 protein. The sample includes about 260,000 distinct CDR3 sequences, roughly 9% seen only once; the top ten take more than 13%. This clonotype was detected many times. The antigen is not known. CDR3 length equals 15 residues. Trimming cost V 5 bases and J 2 bases; bases outside gene matches: 6. Per the germline V gene, CDR1 is SGHTA and CDR2 is FQGNSA. The source is a human donor in good health (CMV status not recorded). Some clones in this sample may be carry-over from other donors' samples. The sequenced material came from PBMCs. This chain connects TRBV7-2 to TRBJ2-3; TRBD2 agrees at 8 bases. The CDR3 DNA reads TGTGCCAGCAGCCCCGAAGGACTAGCCACAGATACGCAGTATTTT. Translated, it gives CASSPEGLATDTQYF.